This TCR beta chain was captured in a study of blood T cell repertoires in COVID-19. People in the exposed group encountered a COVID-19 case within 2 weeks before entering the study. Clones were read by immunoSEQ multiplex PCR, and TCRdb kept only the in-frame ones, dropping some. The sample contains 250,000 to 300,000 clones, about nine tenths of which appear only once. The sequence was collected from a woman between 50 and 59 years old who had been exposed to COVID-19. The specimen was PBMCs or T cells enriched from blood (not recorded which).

Written as DNA, the CDR3 is TGTGCCAGCAGCCCTCATTTGACAGCTTCGGGGGCCTACGAGCAGTACTTC. It translates to CASSPHLTASGAYEQYF. The chain carries TRBV5-5 and TRBJ2-7, with a possible D match to TRBD2 (6 bases). The V end was cut by 4 bases, the J end by 2 bases, with 22 bases between. Germline assignment: CDR1 SGHKS and CDR2 YYEKEE (reference sequence). This CDR3 is 17 amino acids long. Full variable domain (missing parts from reference TRBV5-5 and TRBJ2-7): DAGVTQSPTHLIKTRGQQVTLRCSPISGHKSVSWYQQVLGQGPQFIFQYYEKEERGRGNFPDRFSARQFPNYSSELNVNALLLGDSALYLCASSPHLTASGAYEQYFGPGTRLTVT.